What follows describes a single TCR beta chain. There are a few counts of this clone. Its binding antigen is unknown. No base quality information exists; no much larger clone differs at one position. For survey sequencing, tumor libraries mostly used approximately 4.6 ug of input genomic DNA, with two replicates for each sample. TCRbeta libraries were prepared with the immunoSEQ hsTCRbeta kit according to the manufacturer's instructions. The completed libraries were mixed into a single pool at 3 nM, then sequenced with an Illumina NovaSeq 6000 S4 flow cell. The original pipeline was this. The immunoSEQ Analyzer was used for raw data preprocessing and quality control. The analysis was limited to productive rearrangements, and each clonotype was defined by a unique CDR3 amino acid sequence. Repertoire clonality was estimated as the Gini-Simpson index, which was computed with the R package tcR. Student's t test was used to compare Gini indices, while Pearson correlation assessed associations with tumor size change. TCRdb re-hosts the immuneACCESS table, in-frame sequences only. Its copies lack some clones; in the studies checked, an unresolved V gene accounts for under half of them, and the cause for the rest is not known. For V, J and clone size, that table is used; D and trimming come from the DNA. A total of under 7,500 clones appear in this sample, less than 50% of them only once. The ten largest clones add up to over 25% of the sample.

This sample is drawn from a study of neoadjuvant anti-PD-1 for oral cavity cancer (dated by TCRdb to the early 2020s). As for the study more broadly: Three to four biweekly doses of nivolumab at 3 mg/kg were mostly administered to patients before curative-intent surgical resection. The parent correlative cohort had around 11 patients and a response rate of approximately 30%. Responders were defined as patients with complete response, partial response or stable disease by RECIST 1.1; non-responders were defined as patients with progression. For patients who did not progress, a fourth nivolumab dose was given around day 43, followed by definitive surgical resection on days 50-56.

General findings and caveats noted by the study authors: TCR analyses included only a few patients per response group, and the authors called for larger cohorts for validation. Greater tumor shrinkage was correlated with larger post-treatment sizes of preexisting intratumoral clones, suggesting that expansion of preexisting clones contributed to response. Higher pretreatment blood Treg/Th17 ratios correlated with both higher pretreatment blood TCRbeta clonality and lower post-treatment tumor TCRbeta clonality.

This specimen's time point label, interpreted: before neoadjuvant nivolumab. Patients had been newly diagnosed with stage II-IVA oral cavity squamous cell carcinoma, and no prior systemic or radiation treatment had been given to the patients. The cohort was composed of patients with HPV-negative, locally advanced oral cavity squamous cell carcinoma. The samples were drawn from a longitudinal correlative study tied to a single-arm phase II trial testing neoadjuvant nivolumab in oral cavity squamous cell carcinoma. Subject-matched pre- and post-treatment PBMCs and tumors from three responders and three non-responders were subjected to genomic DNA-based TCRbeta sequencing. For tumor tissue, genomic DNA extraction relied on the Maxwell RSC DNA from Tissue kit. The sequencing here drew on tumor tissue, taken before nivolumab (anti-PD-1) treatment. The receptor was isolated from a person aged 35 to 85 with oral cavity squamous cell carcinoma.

The CDR3 here reads CASSLAGMSSYEQYF. The sequence in DNA is TGTGCCAGCAGCTTGGCGGGGATGTCCTCCTACGAGCAGTACTTC. The chain is encoded by TRBV5-6 joined to TRBJ2-7; the D segment could be TRBD2, given 5 matching bases. The V and J ends are trimmed by 0 bases and 0 bases, leaving 10 bases between them. From a lookup of the germline V gene, CDR1 and CDR2 are SGHDT and YYEEEE. The CDR3 measures 15 amino acids from cysteine to phenylalanine. The read is trimmed to its CDR3 DNA, 45 bases read in frame from base 1.